Listed below are T cell receptor beta chains from one sample, sequenced in a study of identical twins. TCRdb reanalysed the 5' RACE reads using MiXCR and keeps one entry per CDR3 protein. The sample carries roughly 350,000 distinct CDR3 sequences, around 12% recorded once. These records were also assigned to another study, of yellow fever vaccine responses in identical twins.

The sequencing input was CD8+ T cells sorted from blood. The receptors were gathered from a woman aged 18 to 35 in good health. Both conserved end residues are part of each CDR3. The order of the fields is J gene, V gene, CDR3 length, D gene, clone size, CDR3 protein, CDR3 DNA. D genes are given only for firm matches. Rows give clone size only sometimes, using once, few, many, or a class for an expanded clone.

J: TRBJ2-3
V: TRBV15
length: 15
D: TRBD2
size: few
CDR3: CATSRTSGVTDTQYF
DNA: TGTGCCACCAGCAGGACTAGCGGGGTGACAGATACGCAGTATTTT

J: TRBJ1-1
V: TRBV7-9
length: 11
D: NA
size: NA
CDR3: CASSLEQVLDF
DNA: TGTGCCAGCAGCTTAGAACAGGTCCTCGATTTT

J: TRBJ2-1
V: TRBV2
length: 12
D: NA
size: many
CDR3: CASRGSYNEQFF
DNA: TGTGCCAGCAGGGGCTCCTACAATGAGCAGTTCTTC

J: TRBJ2-3
V: TRBV28
length: 14
D: NA
size: many
CDR3: CASSLTSISDTQYF
DNA: TGTGCCAGCAGTTTGACATCTATTTCAGATACGCAGTATTTT

J: TRBJ2-7
V: TRBV28
length: 15
D: NA
size: NA
CDR3: CASSLGLGDAYEQYF
DNA: TGTGCCAGCAGTTTGGGCCTAGGGGACGCCTACGAGCAGTACTTC

J: TRBJ1-1
V: TRBV5-5
length: 15
D: NA
size: NA
CDR3: CASSSYGGAGTEAFF
DNA: TGTGCCAGCAGCTCTTACGGGGGCGCGGGAACTGAAGCTTTCTTT

J: TRBJ1-2
V: TRBV6-1
length: 14
D: NA
size: NA
CDR3: CASSEVGVNYGYTF
DNA: TGTGCCAGCAGTGAAGTTGGGGTGAACTATGGCTACACCTTC

J: TRBJ2-1
V: TRBV20-1
length: 14
D: NA
size: many
CDR3: CSARPDIPYNEQFF
DNA: TGCAGTGCTAGACCAGATATACCCTACAATGAGCAGTTCTTC

J: TRBJ2-7
V: TRBV27
length: 13
D: NA
size: few
CDR3: CASSFDYGYEQYF
DNA: TGTGCCAGCAGTTTTGACTACGGATACGAGCAGTACTTC

J: TRBJ1-2
V: TRBV11-2
length: 14
D: NA
size: NA
CDR3: CASSLYPQVYGYTF
DNA: TGTGCCAGCAGCTTATATCCGCAGGTTTATGGCTACACCTTC

J: TRBJ2-1
V: TRBV27
length: 14
D: TRBD2
size: NA
CDR3: CASMAAGVYNEQFF
DNA: TGTGCCAGCATGGCAGCGGGAGTATACAATGAGCAGTTCTTC

J: TRBJ2-3
V: TRBV27
length: 16
D: TRBD2
size: few
CDR3: CASSTALAGALDTQYF
DNA: TGTGCCAGCAGTACCGCACTAGCGGGAGCTCTAGATACGCAGTATTTT

J: TRBJ1-2
V: TRBV4-1
length: 15
D: NA
size: few
CDR3: CASSQGQGRGYGYTF
DNA: TGCGCCAGCAGCCAAGGTCAGGGAAGAGGGTATGGCTACACCTTC

J: TRBJ2-1
V: TRBV7-9
length: 16
D: TRBD2
size: few
CDR3: CASSPSGRASYNEQFF
DNA: TGTGCCAGCAGCCCTAGCGGGAGGGCCTCCTACAATGAGCAGTTCTTC

J: TRBJ2-1
V: TRBV20-1
length: 15
D: TRBD1
size: NA
CDR3: CSARTDREIYNEQFF
DNA: TGCAGTGCACGGACGGACAGGGAGATCTACAATGAGCAGTTCTTC

J: TRBJ2-5
V: TRBV7-6
length: 18
D: NA
size: NA
CDR3: CASSPGRKDYSALGPQYF
DNA: TGTGCCAGCAGCCCCGGGAGAAAAGACTATAGCGCCCTTGGGCCCCAGTACTTC

J: TRBJ2-7
V: TRBV28
length: 13
D: NA
size: few
CDR3: CASKSLSSYEQYF
DNA: TGTGCCAGCAAGAGCTTGAGCTCCTACGAGCAGTACTTC

J: TRBJ2-2
V: TRBV24-1
length: 16
D: NA
size: NA
CDR3: CATSDSGSGPTGELFF
DNA: TGTGCCACCAGTGATTCAGGGTCGGGCCCCACCGGGGAGCTGTTTTTT

J: TRBJ2-1
V: TRBV6-4
length: 16
D: NA
size: many
CDR3: CASSALQESSYNEQFF
DNA: TGTGCCAGCAGCGCCCTACAGGAGAGCTCCTACAATGAGCAGTTCTTC

J: TRBJ2-1
V: TRBV5-1
length: 17
D: NA
size: few
CDR3: CASSGWRLDGVYNEQFF
DNA: TGCGCCAGCAGCGGATGGCGACTAGATGGCGTTTACAATGAGCAGTTCTTC

J: TRBJ2-1
V: TRBV7-2
length: 12
D: TRBD1
size: many
CDR3: CASRRQGNEQFF
DNA: TGTGCCAGCAGAAGACAGGGGAATGAGCAGTTCTTC

J: TRBJ2-3
V: TRBV4-1
length: 17
D: TRBD1
size: once
CDR3: CASSQEGQAISTDTQYF
DNA: TGCGCCAGCAGCCAAGAGGGACAGGCGATAAGCACAGATACGCAGTATTTT

J: TRBJ2-2
V: TRBV2
length: 15
D: TRBD1
size: few
CDR3: CASLGDRGLSGELFF
DNA: TGTGCCAGCCTCGGGGACAGGGGGCTTTCGGGGGAGCTGTTTTTT

J: TRBJ2-1
V: TRBV19
length: 16
D: NA
size: few
CDR3: CASTPQSSSSYNEQFF
DNA: TGTGCCAGTACCCCGCAATCTTCGAGCTCCTACAATGAGCAGTTCTTC

J: TRBJ2-4
V: TRBV3-1
length: 14
D: NA
size: few
CDR3: CASSQGLGKNIQYF
DNA: TGTGCCAGCAGCCAGGGCCTAGGGAAAAACATTCAGTACTTC

J: TRBJ2-3
V: TRBV27
length: 16
D: TRBD1
size: NA
CDR3: CASSLSWDRGEDTQYF
DNA: TGTGCCAGCAGTTTATCGTGGGACAGGGGGGAGGATACGCAGTATTTT

J: TRBJ2-7
V: TRBV5-6
length: 16
D: TRBD2
size: NA
CDR3: CASSEGLAVPSYEQYF
DNA: TGTGCCAGCAGCGAGGGACTAGCGGTGCCCTCCTACGAGCAGTACTTC

J: TRBJ2-2
V: TRBV10-3
length: 13
D: NA
size: NA
CDR3: CAISEWDTGELFF
DNA: TGTGCCATCAGTGAGTGGGACACCGGGGAGCTGTTTTTT

J: TRBJ2-2
V: TRBV7-8
length: 13
D: NA
size: NA
CDR3: CASSYRVTGELFF
DNA: TGTGCCAGCAGCTACAGGGTAACCGGGGAGCTGTTTTTT

J: TRBJ2-1
V: TRBV28
length: 13
D: NA
size: few
CDR3: CASSPVRGDEQFF
DNA: TGTGCCAGCAGTCCCGTCAGGGGGGATGAGCAGTTCTTC

J: TRBJ1-2
V: TRBV15
length: 13
D: NA
size: NA
CDR3: CATSTRENYGYTF
DNA: TGTGCCACCAGCACCAGGGAAAACTATGGCTACACCTTC

J: TRBJ2-2
V: TRBV27
length: 19
D: TRBD2
size: NA
CDR3: CASSPSGLAGGLNTGELFF
DNA: TGTGCCAGCAGTCCCTCGGGACTAGCGGGGGGGCTCAACACCGGGGAGCTGTTTTTT

J: TRBJ2-7
V: TRBV20-1
length: 13
D: NA
size: NA
CDR3: CSARVADSYEQYF
DNA: TGCAGTGCTAGAGTAGCGGACTCCTACGAGCAGTACTTC

J: TRBJ2-7
V: TRBV5-1
length: 16
D: NA
size: many
CDR3: CASSLDEGVGTYEQYF
DNA: TGCGCCAGCAGCTTGGATGAGGGAGTGGGAACCTACGAGCAGTACTTC

J: TRBJ2-7
V: TRBV28
length: 15
D: TRBD1
size: NA
CDR3: CASSLSFWTGDEQYF
DNA: TGTGCCAGCAGTTTATCCTTTTGGACAGGGGACGAGCAGTACTTC

J: TRBJ2-3
V: TRBV25-1
length: 17
D: NA
size: few
CDR3: CASSESLPPPRTDTQYF
DNA: TGTGCCAGCAGTGAATCCCTACCCCCCCCACGCACAGATACGCAGTATTTT

J: TRBJ1-5
V: TRBV18
length: 17
D: NA
size: NA
CDR3: CASSPGTGPVSNQPQHF
DNA: TGTGCCAGCTCACCCGGGACGGGACCTGTGAGCAATCAGCCCCAGCATTTT

J: TRBJ2-5
V: TRBV20-1
length: 15
D: NA
size: NA
CDR3: CSASGLALLEETQYF
DNA: TGCAGTGCTAGCGGATTAGCACTCCTGGAGGAGACCCAGTACTTC

J: TRBJ2-1
V: TRBV11-3
length: 13
D: NA
size: NA
CDR3: CASSFPGVNEQFF
DNA: TGTGCCAGCAGCTTTCCGGGGGTCAATGAGCAGTTCTTC

J: TRBJ2-1
V: TRBV5-1
length: 16
D: TRBD2
size: NA
CDR3: CASSFERLAALNEQFF
DNA: TGCGCCAGCAGCTTCGAACGACTAGCGGCCCTCAATGAGCAGTTCTTC

J: TRBJ2-2
V: TRBV28
length: 18
D: TRBD2
size: many
CDR3: CASSLHRLSGICTGELFF
DNA: TGTGCCAGCAGCCTCCACCGGCTTAGCGGGATTTGTACCGGGGAGCTGTTTTTT

J: TRBJ2-5
V: TRBV7-8
length: 15
D: TRBD1
size: NA
CDR3: CASSFRDRGGETQYF
DNA: TGTGCCAGCAGCTTCCGTGACAGGGGTGGCGAGACCCAGTACTTC

J: TRBJ1-5
V: TRBV2
length: 14
D: TRBD1
size: NA
CDR3: CASSNGQGNQPQHF
DNA: TGTGCCAGCAGCAACGGACAGGGCAATCAGCCCCAGCATTTT

J: TRBJ1-5
V: TRBV12-3/TRBV12-4
length: 14
D: TRBD1
size: many
CDR3: CASSDGQGYMPQHF
DNA: TGTGCCAGCAGCGACGGACAGGGGTATATGCCCCAGCATTTT

J: TRBJ2-3
V: TRBV6-1
length: 13
D: NA
size: NA
CDR3: CVYSYSSTDTQYF
DNA: TGTGTATACAGCTACTCTAGCACAGATACGCAGTATTTT

J: TRBJ2-5
V: TRBV11-2
length: 18
D: TRBD2
size: NA
CDR3: CASSLGLRLAGDQETQYF
DNA: TGTGCCAGCAGCTTAGGTCTTAGGCTAGCGGGGGACCAAGAGACCCAGTACTTC

J: TRBJ2-5
V: TRBV7-9
length: 15
D: NA
size: NA
CDR3: CASSLAGPTVGTQYF
DNA: TGTGCCAGCAGCTTGGCGGGACCCACTGTCGGGACCCAGTACTTC

J: TRBJ1-1
V: TRBV7-9
length: 16
D: NA
size: many
CDR3: CASSPPRSFMNTEAFF
DNA: TGTGCCAGCAGCCCCCCCCGATCCTTCATGAACACTGAAGCTTTCTTT

J: TRBJ2-7
V: TRBV9
length: 17
D: TRBD2
size: once
CDR3: CASSSGTSGGPREEQYF
DNA: TGTGCCAGCAGCTCCGGGACTAGCGGGGGGCCGCGTGAGGAGCAGTACTTC

J: TRBJ2-7
V: TRBV7-9
length: 15
D: TRBD1
size: few
CDR3: CASSLVGTGIDEQYF
DNA: TGTGCCAGCAGCTTAGTCGGGACAGGGATCGACGAGCAGTACTTC

J: TRBJ2-2
V: TRBV7-9
length: 12
D: NA
size: few
CDR3: CASSGGLGELFF
DNA: TGTGCCAGCAGCGGGGGCCTCGGGGAGCTGTTTTTT

J: TRBJ1-2
V: TRBV29-1
length: 14
D: TRBD1
size: NA
CDR3: CSAEGQGAGYGYTF
DNA: TGCAGCGCCGAGGGTCAGGGGGCCGGCTATGGCTACACCTTC

J: TRBJ2-1
V: TRBV6-1
length: 16
D: NA
size: few
CDR3: CASGPIGDSSYNEQFF
DNA: TGTGCCAGCGGCCCCATAGGAGATAGCTCCTACAATGAGCAGTTCTTC

J: TRBJ2-2
V: TRBV24-1
length: 12
D: NA
size: NA
CDR3: CATSDRSGELFF
DNA: TGTGCCACCAGTGATAGGTCCGGGGAGCTGTTTTTT

J: TRBJ2-2
V: TRBV7-7
length: 16
D: NA
size: few
CDR3: CASSDGNGGSAGELFF
DNA: TGTGCCAGCAGCGATGGAAATGGGGGGTCCGCCGGGGAGCTGTTTTTT

J: TRBJ2-7
V: TRBV5-6
length: 14
D: NA
size: NA
CDR3: CASSVGGHSYEQYF
DNA: TGTGCCAGCAGCGTGGGGGGTCACTCCTACGAGCAGTACTTC

J: TRBJ1-5
V: TRBV4-1
length: 16
D: TRBD1
size: many
CDR3: CASSLQGEKSNQPQHF
DNA: TGCGCCAGTTCTCTCCAGGGGGAGAAGAGCAATCAGCCCCAGCATTTT

J: TRBJ2-1
V: TRBV29-1
length: 18
D: NA
size: NA
CDR3: CSVLGGHGGAKSYNEQFF
DNA: TGCAGCGTTTTGGGTGGTCACGGGGGCGCAAAATCCTACAATGAGCAGTTCTTC

J: TRBJ1-1
V: TRBV12-3/TRBV12-4
length: 16
D: NA
size: many
CDR3: CASSGGDNRWATEAFF
DNA: TGTGCCAGCAGTGGCGGGGATAACAGGTGGGCCACTGAAGCTTTCTTT

J: TRBJ1-3
V: TRBV13
length: 16
D: TRBD1
size: NA
CDR3: CASSSDRIRSGNTIYF
DNA: TGTGCCAGCAGCTCGGACAGGATTCGCTCTGGAAACACCATATATTTT